This TCR beta chain came from a study of cytomegalovirus exposure and HLA in healthy donors. Whole-study results and caveats: 87-base-pair reads could not separate some V segments, including TRBV6-2 and TRBV6-3. One variant, a missense change in DCLRE1C, was linked in a later analysis to TCR beta V- and J-gene trimming. Confirmation was obtained in vitro that a few CMV-associated chains are specific for CMV antigens.

60 Vbeta and 13 Jbeta primers were used in PCR. Sequencing was performed with immunoSEQ multiplex PCR; in TCRdb, only in-frame clones are kept and a portion is missing. The sample has some 150,000 clones, 80% seen once. This CDR3 spans 14 amino acids. Germline V gives CDR1 SGHRS, CDR2 YFSETQ. V was cut by 4 bases and J by 2 bases, with 10 bases left in between. Notes on this clone: As yet, its antigen is unknown. Other DNA sequences in the same sample also yield this CDR3.

The sample taken for sequencing was PBMCs. The sequence was collected from a man in his fifties or sixties in good health and CMV-seronegative. This chain links TRBV5-1 with TRBJ2-1; D not certain. CDR3 residues: CASSPRVPYNEQFF. CDR3 bases: TGCGCCAGCAGCCCCCGGGTCCCCTACAATGAGCAGTTCTTC.